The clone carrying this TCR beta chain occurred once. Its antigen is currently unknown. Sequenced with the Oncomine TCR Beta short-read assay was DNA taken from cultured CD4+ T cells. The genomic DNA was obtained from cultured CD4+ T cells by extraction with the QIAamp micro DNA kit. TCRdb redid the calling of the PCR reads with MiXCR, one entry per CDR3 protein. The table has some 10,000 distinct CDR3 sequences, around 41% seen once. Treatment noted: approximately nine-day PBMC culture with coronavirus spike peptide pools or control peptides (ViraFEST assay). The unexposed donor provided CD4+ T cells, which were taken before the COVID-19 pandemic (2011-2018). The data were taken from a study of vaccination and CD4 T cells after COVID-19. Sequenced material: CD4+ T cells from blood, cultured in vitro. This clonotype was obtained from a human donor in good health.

CDR3 nucleotide sequence: TGTGCCAGCAGCTTAGGTCTAGCGGGCCCTGGGGGGGAGACCCAGTACTTC. Protein: CASSLGLAGPGGETQYF. This chain uses TRBV7-2 with TRBJ2-5, with TRBD2 matching 8 bases. Unmatched junction bases numbered 12, after V lost 1 base and J lost 5 bases. Germline CDR1 is SGHTA and CDR2 is FQGNSA. The CDR3 has 17 amino acids. The full variable domain, with the rest looked up from reference TRBV7-2 and TRBJ2-5, is GAGVSQSPSNKVTEKGKDVELRCDPISGHTALYWYRQSLGQGLEFLIYFQGNSAPDKSGLPSDRFSAERTGGSVSTLTIQRTQQEDSAVYLCASSLGLAGPGGETQYFGPGTRLLVL.